The rows below give T cell receptor beta chains drawn from one sample of a study of blood T cell repertoires in COVID-19. Sequencing was performed with immunoSEQ multiplex PCR; in TCRdb, only in-frame clones are kept and a portion is missing. The top ten clones hold 4.3% of a sample with approximately 210,000 clones, approximately 80% of them seen once. Input material: PBMCs or T cells enriched from blood (not recorded which). These receptors all come from a man aged 25 to 40 with acute COVID-19. CDR3s include the opening cysteine and the closing phenylalanine or tryptophan. Fields, in order: V gene, clone size, D gene, J gene, CDR3 length, CDR3 protein, CDR3 DNA. A D gene is named only where the DNA matches it firmly. Clone size is stated in some rows and not others, as once, few, many or a class when expanded.

V gene: TRBV5-5
clone size: few
D gene: TRBD1
J gene: TRBJ2-3
CDR3 length: 18
CDR3 protein: CASSLLLSDRVVSDTQYF
CDR3 DNA: TGTGCCAGCAGCTTGCTCTTGTCCGACAGGGTGGTTTCAGATACGCAGTATTTT

V gene: TRBV3-1/TRBV3-2
clone size: -
D gene: TRBD1
J gene: TRBJ2-7
CDR3 length: 14
CDR3 protein: CASSARDRGNEQYF
CDR3 DNA: TGTGCCAGCAGCGCCCGGGACAGGGGGAACGAGCAGTACTTC

V gene: TRBV27
clone size: few
D gene: TRBD1
J gene: TRBJ1-2
CDR3 length: 14
CDR3 protein: CASSSLQGIYGYTF
CDR3 DNA: TGTGCCAGCAGTTCGTTACAGGGGATCTATGGCTACACCTTC

V gene: TRBV10-3
clone size: few
D gene: -
J gene: TRBJ1-2
CDR3 length: 16
CDR3 protein: CATSKDQGSSDHGYTF
CDR3 DNA: TGTGCCACCTCCAAGGACCAGGGGAGCTCTGATCATGGCTACACCTTC

V gene: TRBV7-6
clone size: -
D gene: TRBD1
J gene: TRBJ2-7
CDR3 length: 14
CDR3 protein: CASSPNQGALEQYF
CDR3 DNA: TGTGCCAGCAGCCCGAACCAGGGGGCGCTTGAGCAGTACTTC

V gene: TRBV5-1
clone size: -
D gene: -
J gene: TRBJ1-6
CDR3 length: 15
CDR3 protein: CASSVQGPYNSPLHF
CDR3 DNA: TGCGCCAGCAGCGTTCAGGGGCCTTATAATTCACCCCTCCACTTT

V gene: TRBV5-6
clone size: -
D gene: TRBD1
J gene: TRBJ1-1
CDR3 length: 15
CDR3 protein: CASSSPDRVGTEAFF
CDR3 DNA: TGTGCCAGCAGCTCACCGGACAGGGTAGGGACTGAAGCTTTCTTT

V gene: TRBV19
clone size: few
D gene: -
J gene: TRBJ1-3
CDR3 length: 12
CDR3 protein: CASSTPRNTIYF
CDR3 DNA: TGTGCCAGTAGTACCCCCCGTAACACCATATATTTT

V gene: TRBV9
clone size: -
D gene: -
J gene: TRBJ2-2
CDR3 length: 16
CDR3 protein: CASSFSGTSNTGELFF
CDR3 DNA: TGTGCCAGCAGTTTCTCCGGGACTTCGAACACCGGGGAGCTGTTTTTT

V gene: TRBV6-6
clone size: -
D gene: TRBD1
J gene: TRBJ1-2
CDR3 length: 15
CDR3 protein: CASSYTGGTGTGYTF
CDR3 DNA: TGTGCCAGCAGTTACACCGGCGGGACAGGGACTGGCTACACCTTC

V gene: TRBV6-1
clone size: many
D gene: TRBD1
J gene: TRBJ2-7
CDR3 length: 15
CDR3 protein: CASSEGTGGSYEQYF
CDR3 DNA: TGTGCCAGCAGTGAAGGGACAGGGGGCTCCTACGAGCAGTACTTC

V gene: TRBV5-1
clone size: once
D gene: TRBD2
J gene: TRBJ2-1
CDR3 length: 15
CDR3 protein: CASSLGPSGNNEQFF
CDR3 DNA: TGCGCCAGCAGCTTAGGGCCTAGCGGAAACAATGAGCAGTTCTTC

V gene: TRBV27
clone size: -
D gene: -
J gene: TRBJ1-2
CDR3 length: 13
CDR3 protein: CASSPLQTGGYTF
CDR3 DNA: TGTGCCAGCAGCCCACTCCAAACCGGGGGCTACACCTTC

V gene: TRBV9
clone size: -
D gene: -
J gene: TRBJ2-7
CDR3 length: 12
CDR3 protein: CASSSSSYEQYF
CDR3 DNA: TGTGCCAGCAGCTCGAGCTCCTACGAGCAGTACTTC

V gene: TRBV28
clone size: -
D gene: TRBD1
J gene: TRBJ2-6
CDR3 length: 20
CDR3 protein: CATETLNPGTGMSGANVLTF
CDR3 DNA: TGTGCCACCGAAACCCTCAATCCAGGGACAGGAATGTCCGGGGCCAACGTCCTGACTTTC

V gene: TRBV6-5
clone size: -
D gene: TRBD1
J gene: TRBJ1-2
CDR3 length: 14
CDR3 protein: CASNEGGADYGYTF
CDR3 DNA: TGTGCCAGCAACGAAGGGGGCGCGGACTATGGCTACACCTTC

V gene: TRBV11-2
clone size: -
D gene: TRBD1
J gene: TRBJ2-3
CDR3 length: 15
CDR3 protein: CASSFGQGALDTQYF
CDR3 DNA: TGTGCCAGCAGCTTTGGACAGGGGGCCCTAGATACGCAGTATTTT

V gene: TRBV7-6
clone size: -
D gene: TRBD1
J gene: TRBJ2-7
CDR3 length: 15
CDR3 protein: CASSLAVGQTYEQYF
CDR3 DNA: TGTGCCAGCAGCCTCGCAGTGGGACAGACCTACGAGCAGTACTTC

V gene: TRBV3-1/TRBV3-2
clone size: -
D gene: TRBD1
J gene: TRBJ2-3
CDR3 length: 13
CDR3 protein: CASSSWGQGGQYF
CDR3 DNA: TGTGCCAGCAGCTCGTGGGGACAGGGGGGGCAGTATTTT

V gene: TRBV28
clone size: -
D gene: TRBD2
J gene: TRBJ2-1
CDR3 length: 15
CDR3 protein: CASSLGVTSGTWQFF
CDR3 DNA: TGTGCCAGCAGTTTGGGCGTTACTAGCGGCACGTGGCAGTTCTTC

V gene: TRBV5-5
clone size: -
D gene: TRBD1
J gene: TRBJ2-3
CDR3 length: 18
CDR3 protein: CASSSNFRDRVVTDTQYF
CDR3 DNA: TGTGCCAGCAGCTCGAATTTTCGGGACAGGGTAGTTACAGATACGCAGTATTTT

V gene: TRBV6-5
clone size: once
D gene: TRBD1
J gene: TRBJ1-2
CDR3 length: 13
CDR3 protein: CAIWDRPTGGYTF
CDR3 DNA: TGTGCCATCTGGGACAGGCCTACCGGGGGCTACACCTTC

V gene: TRBV6-5
clone size: -
D gene: TRBD1
J gene: TRBJ1-2
CDR3 length: 13
CDR3 protein: CASSRDSTYGYTF
CDR3 DNA: TGTGCCAGCAGCCGGGACAGTACCTATGGCTACACCTTC

V gene: TRBV5-4
clone size: -
D gene: -
J gene: TRBJ2-7
CDR3 length: 13
CDR3 protein: CASSLPGLYEQYF
CDR3 DNA: TGTGCCAGCAGCCTACCGGGTCTTTACGAGCAGTACTTC

V gene: TRBV6-4
clone size: -
D gene: TRBD2
J gene: TRBJ2-1
CDR3 length: 15
CDR3 protein: CASSDEAGGNNEQFF
CDR3 DNA: TGTGCCAGCAGTGACGAAGCGGGGGGGAACAATGAGCAGTTCTTC

V gene: TRBV6-2/TRBV6-3
clone size: -
D gene: TRBD1
J gene: TRBJ1-1
CDR3 length: 16
CDR3 protein: CASSYLIGTGGGEAFF
CDR3 DNA: TGTGCCAGCAGTTACTTAATCGGGACAGGGGGCGGTGAAGCTTTCTTT

V gene: TRBV19
clone size: -
D gene: -
J gene: TRBJ1-6
CDR3 length: 14
CDR3 protein: CASKEDLTHSPLHF
CDR3 DNA: TGTGCCTCCAAGGAGGACCTTACCCATTCACCCCTCCACTTT

V gene: TRBV19
clone size: -
D gene: -
J gene: TRBJ1-4
CDR3 length: 15
CDR3 protein: CASSHTGQSGEKLFF
CDR3 DNA: TGTGCCAGTAGCCACACGGGCCAGAGCGGCGAAAAACTGTTTTTT